This TCR beta chain was captured by sequencing in a study of blood T cell repertoires in COVID-19. Study overall: Acute-phase and convalescent COVID-19 samples originated in the United States, Italy and Spain. Nucleic acid was either cDNA or gDNA, and it came from T cells, B-cell-depleted T cells, or PBMCs.

There are 16 residues in the CDR3. V dropped 1 base and J dropped 4; count of bases not matched to a gene: 4. CDR1 and CDR2 (germline): LGHNA, YNFKEQ. Original analysis: Nucleated cell counts were estimated from reference gene primer amplification. TCRdb's copy holds only in-frame clones and misses some; the assay was immunoSEQ multiplex PCR. V and J calls and clone size are those listed in that table; D and trimming were worked out from the DNA. The repertoire holds under 250,000 clones, more than 65% seen once, with about 4.4% in the top ten. This TCR was sampled from a man aged 45-65 years with active or convalescent COVID-19. V gene TRBV4-2 combines with J gene TRBJ2-1, with 10 positions matching TRBD1. The sequencing input was peripheral blood. The CDR3 DNA reads as TGTGCCAGCAGCCAAGTGCGGGACAGGGGATACAATGAGCAGTTCTTC. It codes for CASSQVRDRGYNEQFF.